The T cell receptor beta chain described here comes from a study of blood T cell repertoires in COVID-19. The wider study: Both acute and convalescent COVID-19 samples were obtained from the United States, Italy and Spain. Sources were T cells, B-cell-depleted T cells, or PBMCs; the material itself was cDNA or gDNA.

Sequencing was performed with immunoSEQ multiplex PCR; in TCRdb, only in-frame clones are kept and a portion is missing. The sample consists of 540,000 or so clones, roughly 89% of them appearing once. V was shortened by 3 bases and J by 1 base, with 16 bases between the two germline ends. Germline-derived CDR1 and CDR2 are SGHTS and YDEGEE. This CDR3 is 16 amino acids long. The chain recombines TRBV5-8 with TRBJ1-1; D is undetermined. Material for sequencing was peripheral blood. The clonotype originates from a woman in her fifties or sixties with COVID-19, enrolled during active disease. The CDR3, as DNA: TGTGCCAGCAGCTCGCCATACAGCCTAAGGAACACTGAAGCTTTCTTT. This translates into CASSSPYSLRNTEAFF.